This is a list of T cell receptor beta chains from one sample in a study of blood T cells in healthy people across ages. TCRdb re-called the 5' RACE reads through MiXCR, storing one row per CDR3 protein. The sample has around 1,500,000 distinct CDR3 sequences, around two fifths seen once. Source material: blood. Receptors were obtained from a woman between 18 and 29 years old in good health. The CDR3 runs from the conserved cysteine through the conserved F or W. D genes are given only for firm matches. Clone size is shown for a subset of rows, as once, few, many or a class of expanded clone.

v_call	clone_size	d_call	j_call	cdr3_nt	cdr3_aa
TRBV20-1	few	NA	TRBJ1-6	TGCAGTGCTAGAGATGAGTTTGGGAATTCACCCCTCCACTTT	CSARDEFGNSPLHF
TRBV28	few	TRBD1	TRBJ1-1	TGTGCCAGCAGTTTAGACAACAGGGGGACGTGGATCACTGAAGCTTTCTTT	CASSLDNRGTWITEAFF
TRBV6-2/TRBV6-3	few	TRBD2	TRBJ2-1	TGTGCCAGCAGTAAATATAGCGGGGGAGGGTTCTTC	CASSKYSGGGFF
TRBV20-1	few	TRBD1	TRBJ1-2	TGCAGTGCTTCCTGGACAGGGATCACCTATGGCTACACCTTC	CSASWTGITYGYTF
TRBV7-9	few	NA	TRBJ2-3	TGTGCCAGCAGCTTAGCGGGAGAGTATGCAGATACGCAGTATTTT	CASSLAGEYADTQYF
TRBV4-1	NA	TRBD1	TRBJ1-2	TGCGCCAGCAGCGCGCGGACAGGAAGCCTCTTGGGGCTCGATGGCTACACCTTC	CASSARTGSLLGLDGYTF
TRBV4-1	NA	NA	TRBJ1-5	TGCGCCAGCAGCCAAGATTTTGGGGCAGGGAGTCAGCCCCAGCATTTT	CASSQDFGAGSQPQHF
TRBV5-1	many	TRBD1	TRBJ2-7	TGTGCCAGCTCTCTATCAGGGGGCTACTACGAGCAGTACTTC	CASSLSGGYYEQYF
TRBV10-3	NA	NA	TRBJ1-4	TGTGCCATCAGTGAGCTAAAGGACGAAGAAAAACTGTTTTTT	CAISELKDEEKLFF
TRBV6-1	NA	TRBD2	TRBJ2-1	TGTGCCAGCAGGACCGGGACTAGCGGGAGAGGCTCCTACAATGAGCAGTTCTTC	CASRTGTSGRGSYNEQFF
TRBV15	NA	TRBD2	TRBJ2-1	TGTGTCATTTCGCGGGGGAGCTCCTACAATGAGCAGTTCTTC	CVISRGSSYNEQFF
TRBV2	NA	NA	TRBJ2-3	TGTGCCAGCAGGGCCCCATTCACAGATACGCAGTATTTT	CASRAPFTDTQYF
TRBV29-1	NA	NA	TRBJ1-2	TGCAGCGCCATGGGCACAAGTTACGGCTACACCTTC	CSAMGTSYGYTF
TRBV25-1	few	NA	TRBJ2-5	TGTGCCAGCAGTACATCCGGTGGGACAGAGACCCAGTACTTC	CASSTSGGTETQYF
TRBV20-1	NA	NA	TRBJ2-7	TGCAGTGCTAGAGGTAGGGGACCAGCTTCCTCCTACAATGAGCAGTACTTC	CSARGRGPASSYNEQYF
TRBV3-1	NA	NA	TRBJ2-7	TGTGCCAGCAGCCATCTTAAACTCCATCAGTACTTC	CASSHLKLHQYF
TRBV28	few	NA	TRBJ2-3	TGTGCCAGCGGGGACGGCGGCACAGATACGCAGTATTTT	CASGDGGTDTQYF
TRBV7-2	few	NA	TRBJ1-2	TGTGCCAGCAGCTTAGAACCCAGGCGGCGCTATGGCTACACCTTC	CASSLEPRRRYGYTF
TRBV9	NA	TRBD2	TRBJ2-7	TGTGCCAGCAGCGTAGGGACTAGCGGAAGCTCCTACGAGCAGTACTTC	CASSVGTSGSSYEQYF
TRBV6-6	NA	NA	TRBJ2-3	TGTGCCAGCAGTTCGGCCACATTCCGAGGCAGTTCGAGTACGCAGTATTTT	CASSSATFRGSSSTQYF
TRBV4-1	NA	NA	TRBJ2-1	TGCGCCAGCAGCCGTACGTCCCGGGGGAGCTACAATGAGCAGTTCTTC	CASSRTSRGSYNEQFF
TRBV7-3	NA	NA	TRBJ2-1	TGTGCCAGCAGCCTCATAGGGACCCTCCCCCACAATGAGCAGTTCTTC	CASSLIGTLPHNEQFF
TRBV28	few	TRBD1	TRBJ1-2	TGTGCCAGCAGACAGATTACCGGGACAGGGAGAGTAGGCTACACCTTC	CASRQITGTGRVGYTF
TRBV29-1	NA	NA	TRBJ2-1	TGCAGCGGCCGGCGTCGCGTAGCAGACAATGAGCAGTTCTTC	CSGRRRVADNEQFF
TRBV12-3/TRBV12-4	NA	TRBD2	TRBJ2-3	TGTGCCAGCAGTCCTAGCGGGGGGGGTTATACGCAGTATTTT	CASSPSGGGYTQYF
TRBV7-2	few	TRBD2	TRBJ2-7	TGTGCCAGCAGCTTAGTTGGGCTAGCGGGAAATCGGGATGAGCAGTACTTC	CASSLVGLAGNRDEQYF
TRBV5-1	few	TRBD1	TRBJ1-2	TGCGCCAGCAGCGGACAGGTTAACTATGGCTACACCTTC	CASSGQVNYGYTF
TRBV4-1	few	NA	TRBJ2-3	TGCGCCAGCAGCCACCAACAGGCGATAACGGGCACAGATACGCAGTATTTT	CASSHQQAITGTDTQYF
TRBV12-3/TRBV12-4	few	NA	TRBJ1-5	TGTGCCAGCAGTTTACGAGGTTCCAATCAGCCCCAGCATTTT	CASSLRGSNQPQHF
TRBV7-2	NA	NA	TRBJ2-1	TGTGCCAGCAGCAACCATAGGAGTGGGACCCCGACTCGTTATGAGCAGTTCTTC	CASSNHRSGTPTRYEQFF
TRBV21-1	once	NA	TRBJ2-1	TGTGCCAGCAGCAAAGTCTCTAGGGAGGATAACAATGAGCAGTTCTTC	CASSKVSREDNNEQFF
TRBV20-1	NA	TRBD2	TRBJ2-2	TGCAGTGCCTTAGCGGGAGGTACGAACACCGGGGAGCTGTTTTTT	CSALAGGTNTGELFF
TRBV20-1	NA	TRBD2	TRBJ2-7	TGCAGTGCTAGAGTGGGGGGGATTCCCTACGAGCAGTACTTC	CSARVGGIPYEQYF
TRBV7-3	NA	TRBD1	TRBJ1-1	TGTGCCAGCAGCGCGACAGGGCCAGACACTGAAGCTTTCTTT	CASSATGPDTEAFF
TRBV23-1	NA	NA	TRBJ2-7	TGCGCCACTCGGCCACGTGCGGATCCTTCCTACGAGCAGTACTTC	CATRPRADPSYEQYF
TRBV27	NA	NA	TRBJ2-1	TGTGCCAGCAGGCAACGAGATCGAGACAATGAGCAGTTCTTC	CASRQRDRDNEQFF
TRBV9	NA	TRBD1	TRBJ1-2	TGTGCCAGCAGCGTAGCGGGACAGGGGAAATATGGCTACACCTTC	CASSVAGQGKYGYTF
TRBV29-1	few	NA	TRBJ2-7	TGCAGCGTTGAAGGACAGTCAACTAACTACGAGCAGTACTTC	CSVEGQSTNYEQYF
TRBV28	NA	NA	TRBJ2-3	TGTGCCAGCGGGGCCCTCGGCGGGGTTAGCACAGATACGCAGTATTTT	CASGALGGVSTDTQYF
TRBV20-1	NA	TRBD2	TRBJ2-1	TGCAGTGCTAGAGACAGAGCGGGACTAGCGACGAATGAGCAGTTCTTC	CSARDRAGLATNEQFF